One sample yielded the 2 T cell receptor beta chains listed below, sequenced in a study of regulatory T cells in long-lasting Graves disease. iRepertoire HTBI primers and Arm-PCR of CDR3 regions built TCR beta libraries. TCRdb reanalysed the multiplex PCR reads using MiXCR and keeps one entry per CDR3 protein. This table holds a few hundred thousand distinct CDR3 sequences, roughly 21% found once. Specified time point: persistent/refractory GD, antithyroid drugs over 5 years with positive TRAb. After RNA was extracted from PBMCs, the TCR library was made from it. This specimen consisted of peripheral blood mononuclear cells (PBMCs), obtained when the disease was refractory, from a patient treated with antithyroid drugs. The origin of the receptors is a female donor with Graves disease.

This clonotype was detected ten times or more. V usage is TRBV28 and J usage is TRBJ2-2; tentatively, D is TRBD2 (6 bases). The germline V gene has CDR1 MDHEN and CDR2 SYDVKM. The V and J ends lost 3 bases and 0 bases respectively, with 8 bases between them. The CDR3 is 15 amino acids. CDR3 loop: CASSLLATNTGELFF. The CDR3 nucleotides read TGTGCCAGCAGTTTGCTAGCGACGAACACCGGGGAGCTGTTTTTT.

Only a few counts were recorded for this clonotype. This sequence joins TRBV10-3 and TRBJ2-5; D remains ambiguous. Trimming removed 11 bases from V and 1 base from J, with 11 bases in between. The CDR3 has 12 residues. Germline V gene data show CDR1 as ENHRY and CDR2 as SYGVKD. The CDR3 sequence: CAAGEFQETQYF. In nucleotides, the CDR3 is TGTGCCGCCGGCGAATTCCAAGAGACCCAGTACTTC.